These 9 T cell receptor beta chains share one sample of origin, sequenced in a study of T cell changes during pregnancy in multiple sclerosis (dated by TCRdb to between 2018 and 2020). Library preparation employed the immunoSEQ multiplex PCR assay. The clones in this table, taken by TCRdb from immuneACCESS, are in-frame only. Not every clone is retained; where verified, under half of the shortfall comes from an unresolved V gene, and the cause of the rest is unknown. Counted in this sample were 65,000 to 85,000 clones; 92% of them appeared once. 0.29% of the sample is in the top ten clones. Sequenced here: CD4+ T cells from peripheral blood mononuclear cells, sampled after pregnancy. Receptors were obtained from a female donor with multiple sclerosis, enrolled in a pregnancy study.

The J gene is TRBJ1-1, the V gene TRBV10-1; 9 nucleotides align to TRBD1. The junction had 7 bases not matched to a gene; V was cut back by 3 bases and J by 5 bases. Germline V gives CDR1 WNHNN, CDR2 SYGVQD (reference sequence). The CDR3 has 15 residues. CDR3 protein: CASSEEGTGLTEAFF. The CDR3 bases are TGCGCCAGCAGTGAAGAAGGGACAGGGTTAACTGAAGCTTTCTTT.

The V gene is TRBV4-2, the J gene TRBJ2-2, with D possibly being TRBD2 (6 bases). Germline assignment: CDR1 LGHNA and CDR2 YNFKEQ. V was clipped by 1 base and J by 0 bases, with 12 bases between them. The CDR3 has 17 amino acids. The CDR3 sequence: CASSQGGGPPNTGELFF. The CDR3 DNA sequence: TGTGCCAGCAGCCAAGGGGGAGGCCCCCCGAACACCGGGGAGCTGTTTTTT.

The gene calls are TRBV2 and TRBJ2-7; D is undetermined. CDR1 and CDR2 from the germline V gene are SNHLY and FYNNEI. CDR3 length: 13 residues. Between the trimmed V and J ends, which lost 1 base and 3 bases, there was a span of 7 bases. CDR3 protein: CASSEGRFYEQYF. The CDR3 DNA follows: TGTGCCAGCAGTGAAGGCAGGTTCTACGAGCAGTACTTC. Full variable domain (missing parts from reference TRBV2 and TRBJ2-7): EPEVTQTPSHQVTQMGQEVILRCVPISNHLYFYWYRQILGQKVEFLVSFYNNEISEKSEIFDDQFSVERPDGSNFTLKIRSTKLEDSAMYFCASSEGRFYEQYFGPGTRLTVT.

The chain combines TRBV30 with TRBJ2-2; D is undetermined. The germline CDR1 and CDR2 sequences are GTSNPN and SVGIG (reference sequence). V dropped 3 bases and J dropped 7 bases, with 6 bases sitting between them. The CDR3 runs to 11 residues. As DNA, the CDR3 is TGTGCCTGGAGCCCCCGCGGGGAGCTGTTTTTT. Amino acid sequence: CAWSPRGELFF.

The V and J genes are TRBV28 and TRBJ2-7; 8 nucleotides align to TRBD1. The CDR3 contains 18 residues. Germline V gene sequence: CDR1 MDHEN, CDR2 SYDVKM. After removal of 6 bases from V and 2 bases from J, the junction contained 18 bases not matched to a gene. DNA for the CDR3: TGTGCCAGCAGCGACAGGGGCACAGGGCGGACCAAGCCCTACGAGCAGTACTTC. Amino acid sequence: CASSDRGTGRTKPYEQYF.

The V call is TRBV2, the J call TRBJ2-2, with 8 nucleotides matching TRBD2. CDR1 SNHLY and CDR2 FYNNEI come from the germline V gene. V shed 6 bases and J 11 bases; nucleotides not matched to a gene: 8. The CDR3 is 13 residues long. The CDR3 loop reads CASRGTSQGELFF. For the CDR3, the DNA is TGTGCCAGCAGAGGGACTAGTCAAGGAGAGCTGTTTTTT.

The chain uses TRBV9 and TRBJ1-3; 8 bases line up with TRBD1. The CDR3 contains 14 residues. Looked up from germline, CDR1 is SGDLS and CDR2 is YYNGEE. V gave up 4 bases and J gave up 2 bases; unmatched junction bases: 2. The CDR3 DNA reads as TGTGCCAGCAGCCGGACAGGGACTGGAAACACCATATATTTT. It yields the protein CASSRTGTGNTIYF.

V is TRBV6-1 and J is TRBJ2-5; 11 bases are shared with TRBD1. This CDR3 is built from 15 residues. Per the germline V gene, CDR1 is MNHNS and CDR2 is SASEGT. The trim removed 1 base at V and 6 bases at J, leaving 4 bases unmatched. The CDR3 nucleotides read TGTGCCAGCAGTGAAGTTGGACAGGGGGCGCAGACCCAGTACTTC. It yields the protein CASSEVGQGAQTQYF.

The gene calls are TRBV10-2 and TRBJ2-1; 15 bases fit TRBD2. Germline V gene lookup returns CDR1 WSHSY and CDR2 SAAADI. There are 17 residues in the CDR3. The junction had 5 bases not matched to a gene; V was cut back by 8 bases and J by 0 bases. CDR3 sequence reads: CASSGLAGGFSYNEQFF. In nucleotides, the CDR3 is TGCGCCAGCTCTGGACTAGCGGGAGGGTTCTCCTACAATGAGCAGTTCTTC.